These 17 T cell receptor beta chains were all obtained from the same sample, sequenced in a study of cytotoxic CD8 clonotypes in ibrutinib-treated CLL. Sequencing was performed with immunoSEQ multiplex PCR; in TCRdb, only in-frame clones are kept and a portion is missing. The sample lists about 50,000 clones; around 60% were seen once. The sequences come from PBMCs, collected after 24 months of ibrutinib treatment. These receptors were collected from a human donor with chronic lymphocytic leukemia.

This sequence joins TRBV7-9 and TRBJ2-7; no firm D call. Germline lookup yields CDR1 SEHNR and CDR2 FQNEAQ (reference sequence). CDR3 length: 13 residues. Trimming left V 2 bases short and J 3 bases short, with 8 bases between. The CDR3 loop is CASSLRADYEQYF. CDR3 nucleotide sequence: TGTGCCAGCAGCTTAAGGGCCGACTACGAGCAGTACTTC.

The chain has TRBV5-4 and TRBJ1-1, with D unresolved. Trimming cost V 4 bases and J 1 base, with 17 bases left between them. Germline assignment: CDR1 SGHNT and CDR2 YYREEE (reference sequence). The CDR3 is 16 amino acids. CDR3 nucleotides: TGTGCCAGCAGCAGTGGGCACATCACCCGGAACACTGAAGCTTTCTTT. This encodes CASSSGHITRNTEAFF.

The chain is built from TRBV5-8 and TRBJ2-1; D unresolved. V lost 4 bases and J 7 bases, leaving 6 bases between the germline ends. CDR3 length equals 11 residues. Germline-derived CDR1 and CDR2 are SGHTS and YDEGEE. The CDR3 region is CASSPRNEQFF. DNA of the CDR3: TGTGCCAGCAGCCCTAGGAATGAGCAGTTCTTC. The full variable domain, its missing parts supplied by reference TRBV5-8 and TRBJ2-1, is EAGVTQSPTHLIKTRGQQATLRCSPISGHTSVYWYQQALGLGLQFLLWYDEGEERNRGNFPPRFSGRQFPNYSSELNVNALELEDSALYLCASSPRNEQFFGPGTRLTVL.

This sequence joins TRBV25-1 and TRBJ2-7; D possibly corresponds to TRBD2 (5 bases). The V end was cut by 0 bases, the J end by 5 bases, with 5 bases between. Germline lookup yields CDR1 MGHDK and CDR2 SYGVNS. The CDR3 totals 12 residues. The CDR3 sequence: CASSEYGDEQYF. CDR3 DNA sequence: TGTGCCAGCAGTGAATACGGGGACGAGCAGTACTTC.

In its sample, this clone was seen many times. The chain links TRBV2 to TRBJ2-7; 10 bases fit TRBD1. Trimming at V came to 6 bases and at J to 6 bases, leaving 11 bases not matched to a gene. Per germline, CDR1 SNHLY and CDR2 FYNNEI. This CDR3 has 15 residues. The CDR3 protein is CASSPSGTGVPEQYF. The CDR3 DNA sequence: TGTGCCAGCAGCCCCTCGGGGACAGGGGTCCCCGAGCAGTACTTC.

This clone is a singleton in its sample. The chain employs TRBV2 and TRBJ2-2, with 8 positions matching TRBD2. The length of the CDR3 is 16 residues. Germline V gives CDR1 SNHLY, CDR2 FYNNEI. V dropped 7 bases and J dropped 4; count of bases not matched to a gene: 11. The CDR3 coding sequence is TGTGCCAGCAAGGGGACTAGTTCGAGACTCACCGGGGAGCTGTTTTTT. This translates into CASKGTSSRLTGELFF.

The table lists this clone with many counts. The gene calls are TRBV4-1 and TRBJ1-2, with D unresolved. This CDR3 has 15 residues. Germline CDR1 is MGHRA and CDR2 is YSYEKL. Trimming took off 0 bases at V and 8 bases at J, with 16 bases between the two ends. The CDR3 protein is CASSQESRTLRGYTF. CDR3 DNA sequence: TGCGCCAGCAGCCAAGAATCACGGACCCTTAGGGGCTACACCTTC.

V is TRBV7-6 and J is TRBJ1-5; possible D gene TRBD1, 5 bases. Germline values: CDR1 SGHVS, CDR2 FNYEAQ. The length of the CDR3 is 18 residues. V was pared by 5 bases and J by 4 bases, with 24 bases between. CDR3 sequence: CASSPNYRIRGSNQPQHF. In DNA, the CDR3 is TGTGCCAGCAGCCCCAATTATCGTATAAGGGGTTCAAATCAGCCCCAGCATTTT.

This clone was observed a few times. V and J are TRBV2 and TRBJ1-5; D is uncertain. The V end lost 2 bases, the J end lost 5 bases, and 4 bases lay between the germline ends. Germline values: CDR1 SNHLY, CDR2 FYNNEI. The CDR3 is 12 residues long. This CDR3 is CASSEPYQPQHF. DNA of the CDR3: TGTGCCAGCAGTGAACCGTATCAGCCCCAGCATTTT.

The rearrangement joins TRBV6-5 to TRBJ2-3; D not resolved. Germline CDR1 MNHEY, CDR2 SVGAGI. V was clipped by 6 bases and J by 0 bases, with 13 bases between them. CDR3 length: 15 amino acids. The CDR3 DNA sequence: TGTGCCAGCAGCACAACTCCATCTAGCACAGATACGCAGTATTTT. Its protein is CASSTTPSSTDTQYF.

The chain employs TRBV6-1 and TRBJ1-5; perhaps TRBD1 as D (5 bases). Trimming shortened V by 1 base and J by 6 bases, and 10 bases separated the two germline ends. Germline CDR1 reads MNHNS; CDR2 reads SASEGT. The CDR3 loop spans 14 amino acids. This chain's CDR3 is CASSEVRGGQPQHF. The CDR3 region has the DNA TGTGCCAGCAGTGAAGTGAGGGGAGGTCAGCCCCAGCATTTT.

The rearrangement links TRBV5-4 to TRBJ1-5; D is possibly TRBD1 (5 bases). Germline-derived CDR1 and CDR2 are SGHNT and YYREEE (reference sequence). V dropped 4 bases and J dropped 2 bases, with 13 bases sitting between them. The CDR3 length is 15 residues. The CDR3: CASSKQGSGNQPQHF. The CDR3 DNA sequence: TGTGCCAGCAGCAAGCAGGGCTCTGGCAATCAGCCCCAGCATTTT.

The chain links TRBV27 to TRBJ1-3, with D unresolved. CDR1 MNHEY and CDR2 SMNVEV come from the germline V gene (reference sequence). V was trimmed by 3 bases and J by 4 bases, leaving 13 bases between them. CDR3 length: 15 residues. The CDR3 DNA reads as TGTGCCAGCAGTTTCTCTGGGGAATCCGGAAACACCATATATTTT. Amino acids: CASSFSGESGNTIYF.

The V call is TRBV6-1, the J call TRBJ2-2; no firm D call. The germline CDR1 and CDR2 sequences are MNHNS and SASEGT. V lost 1 base and J lost 6, with 6 bases in between. The CDR3 sequence is 13 residues long. The CDR3 coding sequence is TGTGCCAGCAGTGAAGGGGGTGCCGGGGAGCTGTTTTTT. The encoded protein is CASSEGGAGELFF.

About this clone: This may arise from a read error, as a much more abundant clone is one base away. The same CDR3 arises from other DNA sequences in this sample as well. J is TRBJ2-3 and V is TRBV5-1, with D unresolved. This CDR3 contains 11 residues. Germline CDR1 SGHRS, CDR2 YFSETQ. The V end was cut by 3 bases, the J end by 3 bases, with 2 bases between. The CDR3, as DNA: TGCGCCAGCAGCTATACAGATACGCAGTATTTT. Its protein product is CASSYTDTQYF.

This clone is medium-sized in the sample. One end of the junction does not line up with germline, which may come from a read error. This rearrangement joins TRBV6-1 to TRBJ1-1; TRBD1 might be the D (5 bases). The CDR3 is 13 amino acids. The germline gives CDR1 MNHNS, CDR2 SASEGT. CDR3 sequence (DNA): TGTGCCAACAGTCGAGGGACGAACACTGAAGCTTTCTTT. As protein: CANSRGTNTEAFF.

V and J are TRBV2 and TRBJ2-7; D is ambiguous. Per the germline V gene, CDR1 is SNHLY and CDR2 is FYNNEI. This CDR3 comprises 14 residues. V lost 8 bases to trimming and J lost 3 bases, with 17 bases between them. CDR3 DNA sequence: TGTGCCAGCGGCGACTGGTCCGGCGGCTACGAGCAGTACTTC. Amino acids: CASGDWSGGYEQYF.